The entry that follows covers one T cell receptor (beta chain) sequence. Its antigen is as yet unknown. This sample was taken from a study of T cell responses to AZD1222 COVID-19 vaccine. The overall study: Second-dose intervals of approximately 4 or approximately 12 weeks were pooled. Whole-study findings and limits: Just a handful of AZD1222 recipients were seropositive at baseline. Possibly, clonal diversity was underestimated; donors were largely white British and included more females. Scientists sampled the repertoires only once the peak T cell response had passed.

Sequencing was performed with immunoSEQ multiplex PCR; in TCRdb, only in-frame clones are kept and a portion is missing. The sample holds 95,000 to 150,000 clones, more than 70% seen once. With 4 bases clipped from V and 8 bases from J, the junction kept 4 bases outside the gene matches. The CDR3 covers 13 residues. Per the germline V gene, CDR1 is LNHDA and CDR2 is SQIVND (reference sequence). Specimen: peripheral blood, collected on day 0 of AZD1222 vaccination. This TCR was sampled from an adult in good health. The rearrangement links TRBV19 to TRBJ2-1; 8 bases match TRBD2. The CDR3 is CASSTSSGDEQFF. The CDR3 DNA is TGTGCCAGTAGTACAAGTAGCGGGGATGAGCAGTTCTTC. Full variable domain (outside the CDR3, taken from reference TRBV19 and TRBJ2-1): DGGITQSPKYLFRKEGQNVTLSCEQNLNHDAMYWYRQDPGQGLRLIYYSQIVNDFQKGDIAEGYSVSREKKESFPLTVTSAQKNPTAFYLCASSTSSGDEQFFGPGTRLTVL.